One sample yielded the 13 T cell receptor beta chains listed below, sequenced in a study of cytomegalovirus exposure and HLA in healthy donors. With 60 Vbeta and 13 Jbeta primers, the PCR was carried out. TCRdb's copy holds only in-frame clones and misses some; the assay was immunoSEQ multiplex PCR. The sample lists 130,000 to 150,000 clones, around three fifths occurring once. The sample consisted of PBMCs. The receptors come from a woman aged 25-40 years in good health and CMV-seropositive.

This chain joins TRBV5-1 and TRBJ1-5; 9 positions agree with TRBD1. V gave up 3 bases and J gave up 0 bases; unmatched junction bases: 19. The CDR3 consists of 21 residues. Germline CDR1 and CDR2: SGHRS and YFSETQ. The CDR3 region is CASSCGTGKSWIAHSNQPQHF. The CDR3, as DNA: TGCGCCAGCAGCTGCGGGACAGGGAAGTCATGGATTGCACATAGCAATCAGCCCCAGCATTTT.

This clone was seen more than once but under ten times. The genes are TRBV6-5 and TRBJ1-6, with 8 nucleotides matching TRBD1. Germline V lookup: CDR1 MNHEY, CDR2 SVGAGI. The length of the CDR3 is 15 residues. Trimming removed 6 bases from V and 7 bases from J; junction bases left unmatched: 8. CDR3 in amino acids: CASRQGQGMNSPLHF. The CDR3 nucleotides are TGTGCCAGCAGGCAAGGACAGGGAATGAATTCACCCCTCCACTTT.

The V gene is TRBV28, the J gene TRBJ2-1, with unresolved D. With 3 bases removed from V and 0 bases from J, the gap between germline ends came to 6 bases. The germline V gene has CDR1 MDHEN and CDR2 SYDVKM. The CDR3 consists of 14 residues. CDR3 residues: CASSFRSSYNEQFF. CDR3 coding DNA: TGTGCCAGCAGTTTTAGGAGCTCCTACAATGAGCAGTTCTTC.

The chain couples TRBV10-1 to TRBJ2-7; TRBD1 agrees at 8 bases. The V segment lost 6 bases and the J segment 6 bases; nucleotides outside the gene matches: 10. CDR3 length: 14 residues. Germline V gives CDR1 WNHNN, CDR2 SYGVQD (reference sequence). CDR3 residues: CASRRDRRTGEQYF. CDR3 nucleotide sequence: TGCGCCAGCAGACGGGACAGGAGAACGGGCGAGCAGTACTTC.

This clone has a handful of counts. The V and J genes are TRBV5-1 and TRBJ2-7; TRBD1 agrees at 10 bases. After removal of 2 bases from V and 3 bases from J, the junction contained 2 bases not matched to a gene. CDR1 is SGHRS, CDR2 YFSETQ, per germline. The CDR3 is 14 residues long. The CDR3 nucleotides are TGCGCCAGCAGCTTCGGGACAGGGGTCTACGAGCAGTACTTC. Its translation: CASSFGTGVYEQYF.

This clone was seen a handful of times. The J gene is TRBJ1-2, the V gene TRBV10-1, with 7 positions matching TRBD1. The germline CDR1 and CDR2 sequences are WNHNN and SYGVQD (reference sequence). This CDR3 is 15 amino acids long. The junction had 3 bases not matched to a gene; V was cut back by 0 bases and J by 2 bases. The CDR3 is CASSESTGSNYGYTF. DNA of the CDR3: TGCGCCAGCAGTGAGTCGACAGGGTCGAACTATGGCTACACCTTC.

The chain recombines TRBV19 with TRBJ1-2; 8 bases are shared with TRBD1. This CDR3 has 15 amino acids. The trim removed 7 bases at V and 4 bases at J, leaving 11 bases unmatched. CDR1 is LNHDA and CDR2 is SQIVND in the germline V gene (reference sequence). CDR3 loop: CASTWDRTGLYGYTF. The CDR3, as DNA: TGTGCCAGTACCTGGGACAGGACCGGACTCTATGGCTACACCTTC.

The table lists this clone with a count of one. The gene calls are TRBV6-4 and TRBJ1-6, with D perhaps matching TRBD1 (6 bases). CDR3 size: 20 residues. V dropped 3 bases and J dropped 0 bases, with 21 bases sitting between them. Germline V gives CDR1 MRHNA, CDR2 SNTAGT. The CDR3 reads CASSDGVFGRGSSYNSPLHF. For the CDR3, the DNA is TGTGCCAGCAGTGATGGTGTTTTTGGCAGGGGCAGCTCCTATAATTCACCCCTCCACTTT.

The chain has TRBV6-5 and TRBJ1-5; D is ambiguous. The CDR3 consists of 13 residues. Germline V lookup: CDR1 MNHEY, CDR2 SVGAGI. Trimming removed 6 bases from V and 7 bases from J, with 13 bases in between. For the CDR3, the DNA is TGTGCCAGCAGCCAGTCCCGGGAACAGCCCCAGCATTTT. This codes for CASSQSREQPQHF.

This clone was counted between two and nine times. CDR3 loop: CASSLKEGSGNTGELFF. CDR3 nucleotides: TGCGCCAGCAGCTTGAAAGAGGGTAGCGGAAACACCGGGGAGCTGTTTTTT. The rearrangement joins TRBV5-1 to TRBJ2-2; D is perhaps TRBD2 (6 bases). Germline V lookup: CDR1 SGHRS, CDR2 YFSETQ. V dropped 1 base and J dropped 2 bases, with 15 bases sitting between them. CDR3 size: 17 residues.

The rearrangement joins TRBV29-1 to TRBJ2-7, with D possibly being TRBD2 (6 bases). This CDR3 region has 12 residues. The germline V gene has CDR1 SQVTM and CDR2 ANQGSEA. Between the trimmed V and J ends, which lost 6 bases and 6 bases, there was a span of 15 bases. The CDR3 protein is CSVGKTSREQYF. CDR3 nucleotide sequence: TGCAGCGTCGGAAAGACTAGTCGCGAGCAGTACTTC.

CDR3 nucleotide sequence: TGTGCCAGCAGAGGACAGAGCTCCTACGAGCAGTACTTC. Translation: CASRGQSSYEQYF. The chain uses TRBV6-5 and TRBJ2-7; D may be TRBD1 (6 bases). CDR3 size: 13 residues. CDR1 is MNHEY, CDR2 SVGAGI, per germline. V was pared by 6 bases and J by 0 bases, with 9 bases between.

CDR3 sequence: CASRATGGSSPLHF. The CDR3 DNA reads TGTGCCAGCAGGGCGACAGGGGGAAGTTCACCCCTCCACTTT. The chain has TRBV2 and TRBJ1-6; 9 bases are a match to TRBD1. The V gene's germline CDR1 is SNHLY and CDR2 FYNNEI. The J segment lost 9 bases and the V segment lost 6 bases, leaving 6 bases of the junction unmatched. The CDR3 runs 14 residues.